This T cell receptor beta chain was documented in a study of shared T cell receptors in the human thymus. Note on this clone: Its ends do not fully match the called genes, so a read error is possible.

Assay used: immunoSEQ multiplex PCR; TCRdb lists only in-frame clones, some missing. The sample contains hundreds of thousands of clones, 70% to 90% of which appear only once. The CDR3 runs to 17 residues. Per germline, CDR1 LNHDA and CDR2 SQIVND (reference sequence). These data were also reused for a study on human thymus T cells. That work adds: Corrective cardiac operations yielded the resected thymus tissue. Blood and thymic repertoires both appeared biased in V and J gene usage.

This clonotype was sampled from a boy younger than two with a congenital heart defect. The material sequenced was thymocytes. V gene TRBV19 combines with J gene TRBJ1-2; D remains ambiguous. CDR3 DNA sequence: TGTGCCGGTAGTAAAGCCCCCCGAGCGGTCCCGGTATATGGCTACACCTTC. Translating it yields CAGSKAPRAVPVYGYTF.